The clone carrying this TCR beta chain was counted once. Its antigen is currently unknown. The germline V gene has CDR1 SGHTA and CDR2 FQGTGA. This CDR3 is built from 13 residues. The V gene lost 3 bases and the J gene lost 2 bases, with 7 bases spanning the gap. The sample belongs to a study of shared clonotypes between healthy human individuals. Findings and limits, study-wide: Non-shared clonotypes showed lower generation probabilities than clonotypes common to all four donors.

The material for each subset, its genomic DNA, was split evenly across several immunoSEQ plates. Using immunoSEQ multiplex PCR, the repertoire was profiled, and TCRdb retains in-frame clones only, with some absent. Altogether about 990,000 clones are present, approximately 80% being singletons, with the ten largest covering 0.5% to 0.65%. This TCR derives from a man aged 18-30 years in good health. Some clones in this sample may be carry-over from other donors' samples. The chain is built from TRBV7-3 and TRBJ2-5, with D possibly matching TRBD2 (5 bases). Sequencing used memory CD4+ T cells from PBMCs. Subset given: CD45RA-negative fraction. CDR3 coding DNA: TGTGCCAGCAGCTTTATAGCGCAAGAGACCCAGTACTTC. Translated: CASSFIAQETQYF.